Listed below are T cell receptor beta chains from one sample, sequenced in a study of cytomegalovirus exposure and HLA in healthy donors. The method was immunoSEQ multiplex PCR; TCRdb's version includes in-frame clones alone and lacks a portion of them. Among roughly 130,000 clones, roughly 68% were seen once, and the ten largest hold approximately 6.4%. Sequenced sample: PBMCs. The receptors stem from a woman between 45 and 65 years old in good health and CMV-seropositive. Both conserved end residues are trimmed from each CDR3.

V gene	J gene	CDR3 protein
TRBV6-5	TRBJ1-5	ASRMTESNQPQH
TRBV7-2	TRBJ1-5	ASSLDGFGEYQPQH
TRBV4-2	TRBJ2-7	ASSQDSGGSYEQY
TRBV25-1	TRBJ2-7	ASSDSSYEQY
TRBV5-1	TRBJ1-1	ASTGQGRRFDRNTEAF
TRBV13	TRBJ1-1	ASSYRGVNTEAF
TRBV5-4	TRBJ2-2	ASSLNSFNTGELF
TRBV4-1	TRBJ2-7	ASSRGLVEDEQY
TRBV5-4	TRBJ1-4	ASSLGQASNEKLF
TRBV5-1	TRBJ1-1	ASSRTGPEAF
TRBV7-9	TRBJ2-6	ASSRLEANVLT
TRBV6-5	TRBJ2-2	ASSYSTGGHTGELF
TRBV4-1	TRBJ2-5	ASSQASGLEETQY
TRBV5-4	TRBJ1-5	ASSLAPGMNQPQH
TRBV15	TRBJ2-5	ATSRQGMETQY
TRBV18	TRBJ1-4	ASSPVGPPNEKLF
TRBV7-9	TRBJ2-2	ASSSQGGRTGELF
TRBV7-2	TRBJ2-7	ASSLELGTGYEQY
TRBV10-3	TRBJ1-1	AISPGNTEAF
TRBV6-5	TRBJ1-4	ASSQGATNEKLF
TRBV5-6	TRBJ1-6	ASSWTGSPLH
TRBV15	TRBJ2-3	ATSRGEAVGTDTQY
TRBV7-9	TRBJ2-3	ASSLALAGGVTDTQY
TRBV15	TRBJ1-1	ATSIGSDGDTEAF